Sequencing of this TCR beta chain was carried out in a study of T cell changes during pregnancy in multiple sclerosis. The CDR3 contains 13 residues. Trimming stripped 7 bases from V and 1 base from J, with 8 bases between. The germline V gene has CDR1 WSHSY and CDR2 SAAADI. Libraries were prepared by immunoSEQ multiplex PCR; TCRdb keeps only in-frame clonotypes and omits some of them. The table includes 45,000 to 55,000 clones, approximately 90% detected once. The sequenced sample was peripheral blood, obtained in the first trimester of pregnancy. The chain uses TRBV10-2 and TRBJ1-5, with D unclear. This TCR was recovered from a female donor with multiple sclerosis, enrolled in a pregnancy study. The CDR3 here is CASKVSSNQPQHF. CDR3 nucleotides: TGCGCCAGCAAAGTAAGCAGCAATCAGCCCCAGCATTTT.